The count of the clone carrying this TCR beta chain is one. The data originate from a study of blood T cell repertoires in COVID-19. Study background: Nucleic acid was either cDNA or gDNA, and it came from T cells, B-cell-depleted T cells, or PBMCs.

This CDR3 has 14 residues. Trimming left V 3 bases short and J 3 bases short, with 9 bases between. Germline lookup yields CDR1 SGHTA and CDR2 FQGTGA. Only in-frame clones appear in the TCRdb table, and some are missing; sequencing was by immunoSEQ multiplex PCR. The sample lists a few hundred thousand clones, 86% occurring once. The chain combines TRBV7-3 with TRBJ2-1; possibly TRBD2 for D (6 bases). The sequence came from a man in his forties who had recovered from COVID-19. Sequenced sample: peripheral blood. DNA of the CDR3: TGTGCCAGCAGCTTTGGACTAAACTACAATGAGCAGTTCTTC. This encodes CASSFGLNYNEQFF.